The 28 T cell receptor beta chains listed next were all sequenced from one sample in a study of long-term antiretroviral therapy in people with HIV. Assay version v3.0 of immunoSEQ was used, and it was run at survey level. Sequenced by immunoSEQ multiplex PCR; TCRdb stores in-frame clones only, minus some. The data contain around 30,000 clones, roughly 88% of them singletons. This specimen was unsorted PBMCs, taken 3 years after starting antiretroviral therapy. These receptors all stem from a man between 35 and 55 years old with HIV.

The DNA for the CDR3 is TGCGCCAGCAGCAACGGACTAGCGGGAGGCACAGATACGCAGTATTTT. Amino acid sequence: CASSNGLAGGTDTQYF. The chain links TRBV5-1 to TRBJ2-3, with 13 bases fitting TRBD2. The CDR3 sequence is 16 residues long. V trimming: 4 bases; J trimming: 1 base; junction bases outside the gene matches: 3. CDR1 is SGHRS, CDR2 YFSETQ, per germline.

The V and J genes are TRBV7-9 and TRBJ2-6, with 7 bases aligning to TRBD1. The CDR3 covers 16 residues. The germline V gene encodes CDR1 SEHNR and CDR2 FQNEAQ (reference sequence). V was pared by 4 bases and J by 3 bases, with 6 bases of the junction left unmatched. The CDR3 reads CASSSPRGHGANVLTF. CDR3 DNA sequence: TGTGCCAGCAGCTCCCCTAGGGGGCATGGGGCCAACGTCCTGACTTTC.

V and J are TRBV27 and TRBJ1-4; D might be TRBD1 (5 bases). The CDR3 length is 13 residues. The V gene lost 2 bases and the J gene lost 13 bases, with 14 bases spanning the gap. The germline V gene encodes CDR1 MNHEY and CDR2 SMNVEV (reference sequence). The CDR3, as DNA: TGTGCCAGCAGTTTAGGCCTCCCGGGGGTACTGTTTTTT. Its translation is CASSLGLPGVLFF. Drawing the rest from reference TRBV27 and TRBJ1-4, the complete variable domain is EAQVTQNPRYLITVTGKKLTVTCSQNMNHEYMSWYRQDPGLGLRQIYYSMNVEVTDKGDVPEGYKVSRKEKRNFPLILESPSPNQTSLYFCASSLGLPGVLFFGSGTQLSVL.

The rearrangement uses TRBV6-5 and TRBJ2-2; 7 nucleotides line up with TRBD2. The CDR3 sequence is 14 residues long. Germline CDR1 is MNHEY and CDR2 is SVGAGI. J lost 4 bases, V lost 2 bases, and 1 base had no gene match. The CDR3 here is CASSYGGGTGELFF. The CDR3 DNA follows: TGTGCCAGCAGTTACGGGGGGGGCACCGGGGAGCTGTTTTTT.

This clone has just a few counts. The CDR3 region has the DNA TGTGCCAGCACAGGGCGGACGGCCGATTCACCCCTCCACTTT. Translated: CASTGRTADSPLHF. The chain recombines TRBV2 with TRBJ1-6; D is perhaps TRBD1 (5 bases). The CDR3 loop spans 14 amino acids. Deletions cut 7 bases from V and 8 bases from J, with 15 bases between. From germline, CDR1 is SNHLY and CDR2 FYNNEI.

The CDR3 reads CASSTTGMPNNIQYF. CDR3 coding DNA: TGTGCCAGCAGCACAACAGGGATGCCGAATAACATTCAGTACTTC. The chain links TRBV6-1 to TRBJ2-4; weak D call: TRBD1 (6 bases). Trimming removed 6 bases from V and 7 bases from J, with 19 bases in between. This CDR3 region has 15 residues. Germline assignment: CDR1 MNHNS and CDR2 SASEGT.

This clone has only a few counts. J is TRBJ1-5 and V is TRBV10-3, with D possibly TRBD1 on 6 matching bases. Germline loops: CDR1 ENHRY, CDR2 SYGVKD. The length of the CDR3 is 15 residues. Trimming stripped 4 bases from V and 1 base from J, with 11 bases between. CDR3: CAISATGRSNQPQHF. CDR3 bases: TGTGCCATCAGTGCCACAGGGAGGAGCAATCAGCCCCAGCATTTT.

This rearrangement joins TRBV2 to TRBJ2-1; D is unclear. Per germline, CDR1 SNHLY and CDR2 FYNNEI. CDR3 length: 11 residues. The V end was cut by 4 bases, the J end by 7 bases, with 5 bases between. The CDR3 sequence: CASSAGNEQFF. The CDR3 nucleotides are TGTGCCAGCAGTGCCGGGAATGAGCAGTTCTTC.

This rearrangement joins TRBV18 to TRBJ1-2; a possible D gene is TRBD1 (5 bases). Trimming pared 6 bases from V and 0 bases from J, leaving 11 bases between. Germline lookup yields CDR1 KGHSH and CDR2 LQKENI. The CDR3 runs to 14 residues. The CDR3 here is CASSQDRANYGYTF. Written as DNA, the CDR3 is TGTGCCAGCTCCCAAGACAGAGCTAACTATGGCTACACCTTC.

This chain joins TRBV7-9 and TRBJ2-2; weak D call: TRBD2 (5 bases). Trimming pared 5 bases from V and 7 bases from J, leaving 20 bases between. Germline V gene data show CDR1 as SEHNR and CDR2 as FQNEAQ (reference sequence). The CDR3 has 16 residues. CDR3 nucleotides: TGTGCCAGCAGCGTACAGTTTAGCCTACTAGACGGGGAGCTGTTTTTT. Translated: CASSVQFSLLDGELFF.

The chain couples TRBV9 to TRBJ2-2, with D tentatively TRBD1 (6 bases). V lost 3 bases and J 6 bases, leaving 27 bases between the germline ends. From germline, CDR1 is SGDLS and CDR2 YYNGEE. The CDR3 is 19 residues long. This CDR3 reads CASSAVSSGVSAIPGELFF. For the CDR3, the DNA is TGTGCCAGCAGCGCCGTCTCATCAGGGGTCTCCGCGATTCCCGGGGAGCTGTTTTTT. The full variable domain, completed using reference TRBV9 and TRBJ2-2, is DSGVTQTPKHLITATGQRVTLRCSPRSGDLSVYWYQQSLDQGLQFLIQYYNGEERAKGNILERFSAQQFPDLHSELNLSSLELGDSALYFCASSAVSSGVSAIPGELFFGEGSRLTVL.

The rearrangement links TRBV9 to TRBJ2-3; 8 positions agree with TRBD2. Germline V CDR1 and CDR2: SGDLS, YYNGEE. V gave up 0 bases and J gave up 3 bases; unmatched junction bases: 3. CDR3 size: 15 residues. DNA of the CDR3: TGTGCCAGCAGCGTAGCGGGGGGGCAGACAGATACGCAGTATTTT. Translation: CASSVAGGQTDTQYF.

This clone came up a few times. This chain joins TRBV27 and TRBJ1-2; TRBD1 matches 7 bases. The CDR3 extends over 17 amino acids. From germline, CDR1 is MNHEY and CDR2 SMNVEV (reference sequence). V was clipped by 1 base and J by 4 bases; unmatched bases: 12. CDR3 region: CASSLLPGTASPYGYTF. CDR3 sequence (DNA): TGTGCCAGCAGTTTATTGCCCGGGACAGCATCGCCCTATGGCTACACCTTC.

A remark on this clone: The germline gene is not matched at one end of the junction; a read error may be the cause. The rearrangement links TRBV6-6 to TRBJ1-6; TRBD1 matches 8 bases. This CDR3 comprises 14 residues. Germline lookup yields CDR1 MNHNY and CDR2 SVGAGI (reference sequence). CDR3 coding DNA: TGTGCCAGCAGTTCCCTCCCCGGACAGGGTATAATGGACTTT. It codes for CASSSLPGQGIMDF.

The table lists this clone with a count of one. The chain joins TRBV6-5 to TRBJ2-2, with D perhaps assigned TRBD1 or TRBD2 (5 bases each). Trimming removed 8 bases from V and 6 bases from J, with 16 bases in between. CDR1 MNHEY and CDR2 SVGAGI come from the germline V gene. CDR3 length: 14 residues. The CDR3: CASSRAGSAGELFF. The CDR3 nucleotides are TGTGCCAGCTCCAGGGCAGGGAGCGCCGGGGAGCTGTTTTTT.

The chain has TRBV2 and TRBJ2-2, with unresolved D. The CDR3 runs to 14 residues. CDR1 and CDR2 from the germline V gene are SNHLY and FYNNEI. Trimming cost V 6 bases and J 7 bases, with 15 bases left between them. The CDR3, as DNA: TGTGCCAGCAGGGATCGACCCCCCAGCGGGGAGCTGTTTTTT. Its translation: CASRDRPPSGELFF.

The V and J genes are TRBV19 and TRBJ2-7; a weak D match, TRBD1 (7 bases). V lost 6 bases and J lost 7, with 22 bases in between. This CDR3 region has 15 residues. Germline V gene lookup returns CDR1 LNHDA and CDR2 SQIVND (reference sequence). The CDR3 sequence: CASRGASGGNGEQYF. CDR3 bases: TGTGCCAGTAGGGGGGCCTCAGGGGGGAACGGGGAGCAGTACTTC. Looking up the rest from reference TRBV19 and TRBJ2-7 gives the full variable domain: DGGITQSPKYLFRKEGQNVTLSCEQNLNHDAMYWYRQDPGQGLRLIYYSQIVNDFQKGDIAEGYSVSREKKESFPLTVTSAQKNPTAFYLCASRGASGGNGEQYFGPGTRLTVT.

This rearrangement joins TRBV7-9 to TRBJ2-7, with 7 nucleotides matching TRBD1. The ends lost 1 base at V and 5 bases at J; junction bases unmatched: 5. CDR1 is SEHNR, CDR2 FQNEAQ, per germline (reference sequence). The CDR3 is 14 residues long. Here the CDR3 DNA reads TGTGCCAGCAGCTTAGGAGACAGGGTGGACGAGCAGTACTTC. The encoded protein is CASSLGDRVDEQYF.

This chain joins TRBV19 and TRBJ2-5; TRBD1 matches at 12 bases. Germline V lookup: CDR1 LNHDA, CDR2 SQIVND (reference sequence). CDR3 length: 15 amino acids. Losses at the gene ends were 6 bases for V and 5 bases for J; bases not matched to a gene: 7. CDR3 protein: CASRSRDRGLETQYF. CDR3 DNA: TGTGCCAGTAGGAGCCGGGACAGGGGGCTGGAGACCCAGTACTTC.

This clone was observed a few times. The chain is built from TRBV9 and TRBJ1-2, with D unresolved. The V and J ends lost 3 bases and 4 bases respectively, with 4 bases between them. This CDR3 contains 11 residues. Germline CDR1 SGDLS, CDR2 YYNGEE. The CDR3 sequence: CASSAVYGYTF. CDR3 nucleotide sequence: TGTGCCAGCAGCGCGGTCTATGGCTACACCTTC.

This chain joins TRBV13 and TRBJ1-1; D not certain. Per the germline V gene, CDR1 is PRHDT and CDR2 is FYEKMQ (reference sequence). The CDR3 consists of 13 residues. Trimming took 6 bases from V and 8 from J, leaving 16 bases between them. Written as DNA, the CDR3 is TGTGCCAGCAGTCCGACCCCAGGCGGGGAAGCTTTCTTT. It yields the protein CASSPTPGGEAFF.

J is TRBJ2-6 and V is TRBV18; the D is unclear. Trimming cost V 3 bases and J 0 bases, with 12 bases left between them. The CDR3 extends over 17 amino acids. Germline CDR1 KGHSH, CDR2 LQKENI. The CDR3 loop is CASSPAGTYSGANVLTF. The CDR3 DNA is TGTGCCAGCTCACCCGCAGGTACATACTCTGGGGCCAACGTCCTGACTTTC. The entire variable domain, with the rest obtained from reference TRBV18 and TRBJ2-6, is as follows: NAGVMQNPRHLVRRRGQEARLRCSPMKGHSHVYWYRQLPEEGLKFMVYLQKENIIDESGMPKERFSAEFPKEGPSILRIQQVVRGDSAAYFCASSPAGTYSGANVLTFGAGSRLTVL.

CDR3: CASSEPSRDGIRGYTF. The CDR3 DNA reads TGTGCCAGCAGTGAACCTTCCAGGGATGGGATCAGGGGCTACACCTTC. The chain carries TRBV6-1 and TRBJ1-2; a possible D gene is TRBD1 (5 bases). Per the germline V gene, CDR1 is MNHNS and CDR2 is SASEGT. There are 16 residues in the CDR3. Between the trimmed V and J ends, which lost 2 bases and 8 bases, there was a span of 21 bases.

J is TRBJ1-2 and V is TRBV6-5, with a tentative D call TRBD1 (6 bases). Trimming cost V 2 bases and J 8 bases, with 15 bases left between them. Germline V lookup: CDR1 MNHEY, CDR2 SVGAGI. The CDR3 consists of 14 residues. The CDR3 DNA sequence: TGTGCCAGCAGTTACAGTAGGGACATTCGCGGCTACACCTTC. Translated: CASSYSRDIRGYTF.

The chain links TRBV11-2 to TRBJ2-7, with 8 bases matching TRBD1. From germline, CDR1 is SGHAT and CDR2 FQNNGV. The CDR3 totals 14 residues. V trimming: 5 bases; J trimming: 2 bases; junction bases outside the gene matches: 5. The CDR3 DNA reads TGTGCCAGCAGCCCCGGACAGGGTCCCTACGAGCAGTACTTC. It yields the protein CASSPGQGPYEQYF.

This rearrangement joins TRBV11-2 to TRBJ1-3; TRBD1 matches 10 bases. The CDR3 totals 17 residues. Germline values: CDR1 SGHAT, CDR2 FQNNGV. J was trimmed by 0 bases and V by 6 bases; bases with no gene match: 8. CDR3 residues: CASRKTGGSSSGNTIYF. DNA for the CDR3: TGTGCCAGCAGAAAGACAGGGGGCTCGAGCTCTGGAAACACCATATATTTT.

V is TRBV15 and J is TRBJ1-1; D remains ambiguous. Germline CDR1 LNHNV, CDR2 YYDKDF (reference sequence). The CDR3 consists of 17 residues. V lost 4 bases and J 0 bases, leaving 18 bases between the germline ends. This chain's CDR3 is CATSKPHRTGMNTEAFF. CDR3 sequence (DNA): TGTGCCACCAGCAAACCCCACCGGACCGGGATGAACACTGAAGCTTTCTTT.

The chain uses TRBV13 and TRBJ2-6, with 9 bases identical to TRBD1. The V gene end was trimmed by 5 bases and the J gene end by 4 bases; junction bases not matched to a gene: 6. Germline assignment: CDR1 PRHDT and CDR2 FYEKMQ (reference sequence). This CDR3 contains 16 residues. CDR3 coding DNA: TGTGCCAGCAGCCGAAGGACAGGGGCGGGGGCCAACGTCCTGACTTTC. Its translation is CASSRRTGAGANVLTF.